The 26 T cell receptor beta chains presented below share a single source sample, sequenced in a study of T-cell reconstitution after alpha-beta-depleted transplantation in children (TCRdb year 2016). Receptor amplification or capture employed PCR. TCRdb names Illumina HiSeq 2500 as the instrument used. TCR library preparation used molecular barcoding, with unique molecular identifiers applied to normalize quantification of the TCRbeta repertoire. Using fastp trimming at Q25 and MiXCR clonotype assembly, TCRdb reanalyzed the public sequencing data and kept in-frame beta chains. Rows with one shared CDR3 protein collapse into an entry with the most common genes and DNA. The sample data list roughly 500,000 distinct CDR3 sequences, and 32% of these were observed just once. The top ten constitute more than 2% of the sample. Material: PBMCs from the stem cell graft donor, obtained from the stem cell graft. These receptors all come from a human donor who donated a stem cell graft to a child with aplastic anemia.

The genes are TRBV18 and TRBJ2-1; TRBD2 matches 10 bases. The germline V gene encodes CDR1 KGHSH and CDR2 LQKENI. V lost 4 bases, J lost 4 bases, and 4 bases stayed unmatched. The CDR3 is 15 amino acids. The CDR3 DNA reads TGTGCCAGCTCACGCAGGACTAGCGGATACAATGAGCAGTTCTTC. It is translated as CASSRRTSGYNEQFF. The full variable domain, in which reference TRBV18 and TRBJ2-1 provide the parts outside the CDR3, is NAGVMQNPRHLVRRRGQEARLRCSPMKGHSHVYWYRQLPEEGLKFMVYLQKENIIDESGMPKERFSAEFPKEGPSILRIQQVVRGDSAAYFCASSRRTSGYNEQFFGPGTRLTVL.

This clonotype was seen a handful of times. The rearrangement links TRBV5-6 to TRBJ2-1; TRBD2 matches 14 bases. The germline V gene encodes CDR1 SGHDT and CDR2 YYEEEE. This CDR3 is built from 15 residues. With V trimmed by 4 bases and J by 8 bases, 5 bases remained unmatched. The CDR3 loop reads CASSPWTSGRHEQFF. The CDR3 coding sequence is TGTGCCAGCAGCCCATGGACTAGCGGGAGGCATGAGCAGTTCTTC.

V gene TRBV10-3 combines with J gene TRBJ2-3; D remains ambiguous. Germline loops: CDR1 ENHRY, CDR2 SYGVKD. The V end lost 7 bases, the J end lost 1 base, and 12 bases lay between the germline ends. CDR3 length: 14 amino acids. The chain's CDR3 is CAITLNGRTDTQYF. The DNA for the CDR3 is TGTGCCATCACCTTAAACGGCCGCACAGATACGCAGTATTTT.

This clonotype has a handful of counts. The V gene is TRBV29-1, the J gene TRBJ2-7; TRBD1 aligns across 9 bases. The CDR3 is 15 residues long. Germline CDR1 reads SQVTM; CDR2 reads ANQGSEA. Trimming at V came to 6 bases and at J to 2 bases, leaving 11 bases not matched to a gene. The CDR3 spells CSVGAADRGPYEQYF. Here the CDR3 DNA reads TGCAGCGTGGGCGCGGCGGACAGGGGACCCTACGAGCAGTACTTC.

This chain uses TRBV28 with TRBJ2-7; a possible D gene is TRBD1 (6 bases). CDR1 is MDHEN, CDR2 SYDVKM, per germline. Trimming pared 8 bases from V and 1 base from J, leaving 12 bases between. CDR3 length: 13 amino acids. The CDR3 protein is CASGGMRSYEQYF. The CDR3, as DNA: TGTGCCAGCGGGGGCATGAGATCCTACGAGCAGTACTTC. The full variable domain, rest sourced from reference TRBV28 and TRBJ2-7, is DVKVTQSSRYLVKRTGEKVFLECVQDMDHENMFWYRQDPGLGLRLIYFSYDVKMKEKGDIPEGYSVSREKKERFSLILESASTNQTSMYLCASGGMRSYEQYFGPGTRLTVT.

V gene TRBV19 combines with J gene TRBJ1-2; 8 nucleotides match TRBD1. Germline CDR1 and CDR2: LNHDA and SQIVND (reference sequence). V gave up 7 bases and J gave up 6 bases; unmatched junction bases: 7. The CDR3 has 13 residues. Written as DNA, the CDR3 is TGTGCCAGTACGGACAGGGTCGGAGATGGCTACACCTTC. It is translated as CASTDRVGDGYTF.

This chain joins TRBV6-5 and TRBJ1-5; 10 bases align to TRBD1. The CDR3 spans 16 residues. CDR1 and CDR2 (germline): MNHEY, SVGAGI. The V segment lost 2 bases and the J segment 3 bases; nucleotides outside the gene matches: 4. CDR3 sequence: CASSYRGTGVNQPQHF. In DNA, the CDR3 is TGTGCCAGCAGTTACCGCGGGACAGGGGTCAATCAGCCCCAGCATTTT.

This clonotype was seen a handful of times. The CDR3 DNA reads as TGTGCCTGGAGTGTACTAGGGGAGACCGGGGAGCTGTTTTTT. Residues: CAWSVLGETGELFF. The genes are TRBV30 and TRBJ2-2, with D possibly being TRBD1 or TRBD2 (5 bases each). The CDR3 length is 14 residues. V was cut by 0 bases and J by 5 bases, with 10 bases left in between. Germline V gene lookup returns CDR1 GTSNPN and CDR2 SVGIG (reference sequence).

The V gene is TRBV12-3 or TRBV12-4, the J gene TRBJ2-1; 10 nucleotides align to TRBD2. V gave up 3 bases and J gave up 0 bases; unmatched junction bases: 11. The CDR3 has 19 amino acids. The DNA for the CDR3 is TGTGCCAGCAGTTTCTGTGTCGTCGCTAGCGGGAGCTCCTACAATGAGCAGTTCTTC. Its protein product is CASSFCVVASGSSYNEQFF.

The chain uses TRBV5-1 and TRBJ1-4, with D tentatively TRBD1 (5 bases). The V gene's germline CDR1 is SGHRS and CDR2 YFSETQ. CDR3 length: 18 amino acids. Trimming removed 2 bases at V and 4 bases at J, with 21 bases between. The CDR3 protein is CASSFRQLKAANNEKLFF. Written as DNA, the CDR3 is TGCGCCAGCAGCTTTCGACAGCTCAAAGCCGCAAATAATGAAAAACTGTTTTTT.

The chain couples TRBV12-3 or TRBV12-4 to TRBJ1-5; TRBD1 might be the D (6 bases). This CDR3 comprises 15 residues. The germline V and J ends were trimmed by 5 bases and 1 base, with 12 bases remaining between them. CDR3 sequence reads: CASSQQGWSNQPQHF. The CDR3 coding sequence is TGTGCCAGCAGTCAACAGGGCTGGAGCAATCAGCCCCAGCATTTT.

The CDR3 sequence: CASSSQLSGSAEAFF. CDR3 sequence (DNA): TGTGCCAGCAGCTCCCAACTTAGTGGGAGCGCTGAAGCTTTCTTT. The chain couples TRBV11-2 to TRBJ1-1, with D hard to call. Trimming removed 4 bases at V and 6 bases at J, with 18 bases between. Germline CDR1 and CDR2: SGHAT and FQNNGV. The length of the CDR3 is 15 residues.

The rearrangement joins TRBV28 to TRBJ2-1, with 9 bases that match TRBD1. This CDR3 is 16 amino acids long. Germline trimming cut 6 bases from V and 6 bases from J; bases unmatched to any gene: 12. CDR1 is MDHEN, CDR2 SYDVKM, per germline. Written as DNA, the CDR3 is TGTGCCAGCAGACACTCCGGGACAGGGTATGTCAATGAGCAGTTCTTC. Protein product: CASRHSGTGYVNEQFF.

This chain uses TRBV7-8 with TRBJ2-4; D is unclear. The CDR3 sequence is 15 residues long. Germline assignment: CDR1 SGHVS and CDR2 FQNEAQ. Trimming removed 5 bases at V and 6 bases at J, with 17 bases between. DNA for the CDR3: TGTGCCAGCAGCGACGTAGTTTCGGATCTAAACATTCAGTACTTC. Its translation: CASSDVVSDLNIQYF. The full variable domain, rest sourced from reference TRBV7-8 and TRBJ2-4, is GAGVSQSPRYKVAKRGQDVALRCDPISGHVSLFWYQQALGQGPEFLTYFQNEAQLDKSGLPSDRFFAERPEGSVSTLKIQRTQQEDSAVYLCASSDVVSDLNIQYFGAGTRLSVL.

The chain recombines TRBV7-2 with TRBJ2-3; D is uncertain. The germline V and J ends were trimmed by 1 base and 6 bases, with 17 bases remaining between them. Germline CDR1 is SGHTA and CDR2 is FQGNSA. The CDR3 extends over 16 amino acids. Here the CDR3 DNA reads TGTGCCAGCAGCTTAGGATCCAGGTCCCAGGTGGATACGCAGTATTTT. Protein: CASSLGSRSQVDTQYF.

This clonotype came up a few times. The rearrangement links TRBV12-3 or TRBV12-4 to TRBJ2-5; no definite D call. The V end lost 0 bases, the J end lost 7 bases, and 15 bases lay between the germline ends. The CDR3 extends over 15 amino acids. CDR3 nucleotide sequence: TGTGCCAGCAGTTTAGCGGTCGGATTAGTGGGGACCCAGTACTTC. It codes for CASSLAVGLVGTQYF.

This clonotype has only one observation. The CDR3 DNA reads TGTGCCAGCAGCTTTCAACAGGGAGTCTACGAGCAGTACTTC. Protein: CASSFQQGVYEQYF. The gene calls are TRBV7-9 and TRBJ2-7; tentatively, D is TRBD1 (6 bases). V lost 3 bases and J lost 3, with 12 bases in between. Germline values: CDR1 SEHNR, CDR2 FQNEAQ (reference sequence). This CDR3 is built from 14 residues.

This clonotype has just a few counts. The rearrangement joins TRBV6-2 or TRBV6-3 to TRBJ1-5; a weak D match, TRBD1 (6 bases). V was cut by 2 bases and J by 4 bases, with 21 bases left in between. The CDR3 sequence is 18 residues long. Germline assignment: CDR1 MNHEY and CDR2 SVGEGT. The CDR3 protein is CASSYQLGGGRRNQPQHF. The CDR3 DNA reads as TGTGCCAGCAGTTACCAACTAGGGGGGGGGCGCAGGAATCAGCCCCAGCATTTT.

This clonotype was observed a handful of times. This sequence joins TRBV6-2 or TRBV6-3 and TRBJ2-3; 8 nucleotides line up with TRBD2. V dropped 8 bases and J dropped 4; count of bases not matched to a gene: 20. The CDR3 sequence is 18 residues long. CDR1 and CDR2 (germline): MNHEY, SVGEGT. CDR3 amino acids: CASETAFLSGKAADTQYF. The CDR3 region has the DNA TGTGCCAGCGAAACCGCCTTCCTTAGCGGGAAGGCGGCAGATACGCAGTATTTT.

This clonotype turned up a few times. This chain uses TRBV29-1 with TRBJ1-5, with D maybe TRBD1 (6 bases). The CDR3 consists of 13 residues. V was cut by 0 bases and J by 7 bases, with 10 bases left in between. Germline V gene lookup returns CDR1 SQVTM and CDR2 ANQGSEA. The CDR3 is CSVEEDSAQPQHF. The CDR3 nucleotides read TGCAGCGTTGAAGAGGACAGTGCCCAGCCCCAGCATTTT.

This clonotype occurred a few times. This chain joins TRBV7-2 and TRBJ2-5, with no clear D. Between the trimmed V and J ends, which lost 2 bases and 1 base, there was a span of 8 bases. The CDR3 spans 14 residues. Per germline, CDR1 SGHTA and CDR2 FQGNSA. This CDR3 reads CASSLLGLQETQYF. DNA for the CDR3: TGTGCCAGCAGCTTACTGGGCCTCCAAGAGACCCAGTACTTC.

The chain employs TRBV12-3 or TRBV12-4 and TRBJ1-2; 12 positions agree with TRBD1. The V segment lost 8 bases and the J segment 3 bases; nucleotides outside the gene matches: 7. The CDR3 runs 15 residues. In DNA form, the CDR3 reads TGTGCCAGCCTCAGGGGGACAGGGGGCCACTATGGCTACACCTTC. Translation gives CASLRGTGGHYGYTF.

This sequence joins TRBV7-8 and TRBJ2-3; TRBD1 matches at 7 bases. The germline CDR1 and CDR2 sequences are SGHVS and FQNEAQ. The CDR3 runs to 14 residues. The V segment lost 1 base and the J segment 4 bases; nucleotides outside the gene matches: 2. DNA of the CDR3: TGTGCCAGCAGCTTAGATCAGGGGGCAGATACGCAGTATTTT. It yields the protein CASSLDQGADTQYF.

The CDR3 sequence is CASSLDRAGNTIYF. In nucleotides, the CDR3 is TGTGCCAGCAGCCTCGACAGGGCTGGAAACACCATATATTTT. This chain uses TRBV7-2 with TRBJ1-3, with TRBD1 identical over 7 bases. V was pared by 5 bases and J by 2 bases, with 3 bases of the junction left unmatched. The length of the CDR3 is 14 residues. Germline values: CDR1 SGHTA, CDR2 FQGNSA.

The CDR3 loop is CASSSVGTGTDTQYF. The CDR3 DNA reads as TGTGCCAGCAGCTCAGTCGGGACAGGGACAGATACGCAGTATTTT. The J gene is TRBJ2-3, the V gene TRBV11-2; 9 bases fit TRBD1. There are 15 residues in the CDR3. CDR1 is SGHAT and CDR2 is FQNNGV in the germline V gene. Trimming took 4 bases from V and 3 from J; bases not matched to a gene: 5.

The chain has TRBV20-1 and TRBJ1-6; 10 nucleotides line up with TRBD1. From germline, CDR1 is DFQATT and CDR2 SNEGSKA (reference sequence). J was trimmed by 7 bases and V by 3 bases; bases with no gene match: 6. The CDR3 consists of 15 residues. The CDR3 is CSASQTGGVNSPLHF. CDR3 DNA sequence: TGCAGTGCTAGCCAGACAGGGGGCGTGAATTCACCCCTCCACTTT.